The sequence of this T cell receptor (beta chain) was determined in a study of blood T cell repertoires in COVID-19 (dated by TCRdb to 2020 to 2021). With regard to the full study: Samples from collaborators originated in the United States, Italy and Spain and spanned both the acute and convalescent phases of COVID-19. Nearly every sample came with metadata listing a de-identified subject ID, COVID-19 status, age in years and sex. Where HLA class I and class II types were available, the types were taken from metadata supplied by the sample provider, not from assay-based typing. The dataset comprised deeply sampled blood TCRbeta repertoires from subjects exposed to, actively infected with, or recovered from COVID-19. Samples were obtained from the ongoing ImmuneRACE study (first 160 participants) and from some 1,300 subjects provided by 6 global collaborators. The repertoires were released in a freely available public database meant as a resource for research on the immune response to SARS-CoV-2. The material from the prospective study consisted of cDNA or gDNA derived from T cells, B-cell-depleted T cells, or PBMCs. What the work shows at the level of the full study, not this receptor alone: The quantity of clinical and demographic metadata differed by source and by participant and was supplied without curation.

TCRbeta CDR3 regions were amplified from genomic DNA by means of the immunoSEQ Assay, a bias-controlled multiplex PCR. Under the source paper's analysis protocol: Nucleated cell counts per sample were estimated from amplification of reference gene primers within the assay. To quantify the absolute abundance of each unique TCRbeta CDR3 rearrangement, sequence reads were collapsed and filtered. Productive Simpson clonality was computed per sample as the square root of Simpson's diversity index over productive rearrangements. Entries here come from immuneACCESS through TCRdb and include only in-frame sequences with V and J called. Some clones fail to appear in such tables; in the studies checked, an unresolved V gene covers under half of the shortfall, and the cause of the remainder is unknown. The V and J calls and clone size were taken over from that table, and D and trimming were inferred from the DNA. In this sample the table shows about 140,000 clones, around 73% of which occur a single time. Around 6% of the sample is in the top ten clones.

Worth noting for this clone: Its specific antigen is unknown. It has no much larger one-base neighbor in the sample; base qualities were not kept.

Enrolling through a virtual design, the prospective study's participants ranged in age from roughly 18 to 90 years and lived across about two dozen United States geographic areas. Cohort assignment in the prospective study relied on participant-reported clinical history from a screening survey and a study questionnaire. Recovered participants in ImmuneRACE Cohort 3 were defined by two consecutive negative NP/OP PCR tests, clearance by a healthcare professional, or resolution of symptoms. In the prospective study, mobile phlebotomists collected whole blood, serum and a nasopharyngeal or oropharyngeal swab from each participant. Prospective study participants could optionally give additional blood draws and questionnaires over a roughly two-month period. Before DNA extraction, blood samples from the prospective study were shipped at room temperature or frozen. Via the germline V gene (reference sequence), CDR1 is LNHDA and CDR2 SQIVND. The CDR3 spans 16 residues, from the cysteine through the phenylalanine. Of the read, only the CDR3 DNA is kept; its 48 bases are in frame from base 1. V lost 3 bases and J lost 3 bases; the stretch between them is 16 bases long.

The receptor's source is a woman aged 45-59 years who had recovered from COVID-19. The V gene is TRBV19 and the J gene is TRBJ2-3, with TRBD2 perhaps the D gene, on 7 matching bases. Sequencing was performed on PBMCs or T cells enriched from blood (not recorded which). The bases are TGTGCCAGTAGTATGAATGCGGGGGCGGAGACAGATACGCAGTATTTT. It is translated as CASSMNAGAETDTQYF.